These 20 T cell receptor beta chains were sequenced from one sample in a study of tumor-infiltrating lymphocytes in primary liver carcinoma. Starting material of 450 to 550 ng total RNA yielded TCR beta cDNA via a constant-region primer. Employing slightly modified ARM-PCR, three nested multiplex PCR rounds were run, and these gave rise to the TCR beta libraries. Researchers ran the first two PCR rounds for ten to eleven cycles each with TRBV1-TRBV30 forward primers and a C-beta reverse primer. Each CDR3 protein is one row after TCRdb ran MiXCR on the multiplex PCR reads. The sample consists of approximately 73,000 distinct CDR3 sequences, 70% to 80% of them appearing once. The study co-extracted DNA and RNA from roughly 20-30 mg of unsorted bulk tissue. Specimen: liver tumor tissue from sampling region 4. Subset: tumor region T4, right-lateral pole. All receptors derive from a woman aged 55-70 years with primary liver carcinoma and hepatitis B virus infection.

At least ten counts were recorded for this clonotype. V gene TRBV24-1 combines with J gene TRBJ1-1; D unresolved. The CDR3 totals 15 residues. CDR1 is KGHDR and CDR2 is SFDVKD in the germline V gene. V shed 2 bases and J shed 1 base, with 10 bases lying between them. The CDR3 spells CATSDSRHGNTEAFF. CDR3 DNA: TGTGCCACCAGTGATTCCCGACACGGGAACACTGAAGCTTTCTTT.

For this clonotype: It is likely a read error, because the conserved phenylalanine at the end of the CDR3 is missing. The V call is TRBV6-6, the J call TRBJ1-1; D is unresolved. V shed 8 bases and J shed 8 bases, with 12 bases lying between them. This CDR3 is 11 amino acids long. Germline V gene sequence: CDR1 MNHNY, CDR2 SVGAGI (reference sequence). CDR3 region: CASSREWEAFI. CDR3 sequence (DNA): TGTGCCAGCTCTAGGGAGTGGGAAGCTTTCATT.

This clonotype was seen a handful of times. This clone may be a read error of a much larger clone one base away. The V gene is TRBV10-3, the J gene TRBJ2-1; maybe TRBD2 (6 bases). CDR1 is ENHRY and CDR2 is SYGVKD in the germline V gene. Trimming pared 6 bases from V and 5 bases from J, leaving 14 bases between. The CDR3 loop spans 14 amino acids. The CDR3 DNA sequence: TGTGCCATCAGGGAACTATCGGGAGACAATGAGCAGTTCTTC. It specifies CAIRELSGDNEQFF.

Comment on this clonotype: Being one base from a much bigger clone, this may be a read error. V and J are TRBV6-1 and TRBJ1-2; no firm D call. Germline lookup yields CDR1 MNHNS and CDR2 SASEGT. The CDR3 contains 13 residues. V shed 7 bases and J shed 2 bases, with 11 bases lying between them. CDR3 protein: CASNRDMNYGYTF. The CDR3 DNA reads TGTGCCAGCAATCGCGACATGAACTATGGCTACACCTTC.

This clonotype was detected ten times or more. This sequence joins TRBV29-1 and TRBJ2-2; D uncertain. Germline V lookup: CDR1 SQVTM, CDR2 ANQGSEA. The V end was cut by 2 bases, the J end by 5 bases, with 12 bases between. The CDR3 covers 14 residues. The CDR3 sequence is CSVELGSTTGELFF. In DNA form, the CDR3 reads TGCAGCGTTGAATTGGGATCAACTACCGGGGAGCTGTTTTTT.

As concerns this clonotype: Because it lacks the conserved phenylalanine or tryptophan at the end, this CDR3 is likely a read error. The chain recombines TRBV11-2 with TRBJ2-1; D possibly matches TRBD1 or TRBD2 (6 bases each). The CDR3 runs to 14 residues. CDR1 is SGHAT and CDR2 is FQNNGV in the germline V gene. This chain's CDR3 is CAGSLHARGVGQFV. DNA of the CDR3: TGCGCCGGCAGCTTGCACGCGAGGGGGGTTGGGCAGTTCGTC.

The DNA of the CDR3 is TGTGCCAGCTCACCGGGACAGGGTTACGAAAAACTGTTTTTT. Translating it yields CASSPGQGYEKLFF. The V and J genes are TRBV18 and TRBJ1-4, with TRBD1 matching over 9 bases. Germline V gene data show CDR1 as KGHSH and CDR2 as LQKENI. This CDR3 comprises 14 residues. Unmatched junction bases numbered 4, after V lost 3 bases and J lost 8 bases.

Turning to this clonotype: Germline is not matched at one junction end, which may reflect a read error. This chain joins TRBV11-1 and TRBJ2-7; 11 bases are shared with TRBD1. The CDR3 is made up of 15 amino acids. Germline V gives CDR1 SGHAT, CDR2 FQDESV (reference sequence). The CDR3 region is CANSFTRTGGAEQYF. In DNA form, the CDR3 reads TGTGCCAACAGCTTCACCAGGACAGGGGGCGCCGAGCAGTACTTT.

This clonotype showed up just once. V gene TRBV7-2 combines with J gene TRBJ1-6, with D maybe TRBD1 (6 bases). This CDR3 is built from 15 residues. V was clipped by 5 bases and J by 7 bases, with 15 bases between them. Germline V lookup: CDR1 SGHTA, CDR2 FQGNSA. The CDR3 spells CASSTGTTRNSPLHF. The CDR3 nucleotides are TGTGCCAGCAGCACCGGGACAACAAGAAATTCACCCCTCCACTTT.

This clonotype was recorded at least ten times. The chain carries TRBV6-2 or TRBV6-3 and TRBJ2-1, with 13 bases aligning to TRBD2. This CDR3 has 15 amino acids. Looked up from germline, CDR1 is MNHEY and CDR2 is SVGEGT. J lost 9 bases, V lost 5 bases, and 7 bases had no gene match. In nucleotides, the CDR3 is TGTGCCAGCAGTCCAACTAGCGGGAGGGCCGCTGAGCAGTTCTTC. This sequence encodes CASSPTSGRAAEQFF.

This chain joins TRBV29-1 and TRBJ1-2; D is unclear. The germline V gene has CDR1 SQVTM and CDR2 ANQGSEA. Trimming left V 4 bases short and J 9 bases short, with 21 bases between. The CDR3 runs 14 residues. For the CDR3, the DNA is TGCAGCGTTGCCCTGGCGACGGGCTCTCGCCGCTACACCTTC. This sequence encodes CSVALATGSRRYTF.

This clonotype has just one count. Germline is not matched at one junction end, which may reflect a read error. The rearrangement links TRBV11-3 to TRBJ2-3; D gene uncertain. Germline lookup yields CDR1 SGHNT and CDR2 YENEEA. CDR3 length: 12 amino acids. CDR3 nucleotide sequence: TGTGCCAGCAACTTAGATGTGGATACACAGTATTTT. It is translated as CASNLDVDTQYF.

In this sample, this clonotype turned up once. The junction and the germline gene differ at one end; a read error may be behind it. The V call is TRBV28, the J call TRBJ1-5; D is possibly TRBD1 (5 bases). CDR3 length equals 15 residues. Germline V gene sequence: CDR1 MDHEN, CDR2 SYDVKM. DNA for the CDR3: TGTACCAGCAGTCCCGGGGGGGGATACAATCAGCCCCAGCATTTT. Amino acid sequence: CTSSPGGGYNQPQHF.

CDR3 in DNA: TGTGCCAGCAGCTTTGGGCACACGAACCAAGAGACCCAGTACTTC. It codes for CASSFGHTNQETQYF. V and J are TRBV5-5 and TRBJ2-5; D not certain. The CDR3 extends over 15 amino acids. Looked up from germline, CDR1 is SGHKS and CDR2 is YYEKEE (reference sequence). Trimming took off 2 bases at V and 0 bases at J, with 11 bases between the two ends.

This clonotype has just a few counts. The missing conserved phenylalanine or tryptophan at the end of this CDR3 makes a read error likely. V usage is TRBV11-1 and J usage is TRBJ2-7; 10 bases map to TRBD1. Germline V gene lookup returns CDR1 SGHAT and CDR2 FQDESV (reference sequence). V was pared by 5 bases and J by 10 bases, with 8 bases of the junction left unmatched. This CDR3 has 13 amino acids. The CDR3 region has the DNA TGTGCCAGCAGCGAGACAGGGGGCGCCGAACAGTACTCC. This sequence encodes CASSETGGAEQYS.

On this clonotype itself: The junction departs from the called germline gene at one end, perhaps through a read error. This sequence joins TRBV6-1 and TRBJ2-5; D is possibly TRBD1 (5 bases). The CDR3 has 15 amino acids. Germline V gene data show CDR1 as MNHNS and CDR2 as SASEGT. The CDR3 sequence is CVSSEVAGKWKTQYF. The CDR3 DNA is TGTGTCAGCAGTGAAGTCGCAGGGAAGTGGAAGACCCAGTACTTC.

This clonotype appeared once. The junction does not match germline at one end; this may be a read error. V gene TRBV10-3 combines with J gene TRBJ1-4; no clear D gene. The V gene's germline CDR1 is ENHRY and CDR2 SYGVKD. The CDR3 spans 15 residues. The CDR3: CTISDAGSNNEKLFF. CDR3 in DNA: TGTACCATCAGTGATGCCGGTTCGAATAATGAAAAACTGTTTTTT.

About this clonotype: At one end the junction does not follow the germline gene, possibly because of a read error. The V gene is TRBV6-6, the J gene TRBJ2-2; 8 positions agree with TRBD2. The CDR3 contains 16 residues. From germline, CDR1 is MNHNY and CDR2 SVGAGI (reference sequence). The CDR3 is CASSYSAGESTGELLF. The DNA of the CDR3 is TGTGCCAGCAGTTACTCAGCGGGAGAAAGCACCGGGGAGCTGTTATTT.

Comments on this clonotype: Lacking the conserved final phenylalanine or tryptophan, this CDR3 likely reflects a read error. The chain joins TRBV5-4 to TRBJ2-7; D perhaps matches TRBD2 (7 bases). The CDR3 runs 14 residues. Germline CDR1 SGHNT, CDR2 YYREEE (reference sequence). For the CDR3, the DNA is TGTGTCAGCAGCTTGGGTGGGGGGGCCTATGAGCAGTACATC. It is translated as CVSSLGGGAYEQYI.

CDR3 loop: CASSIGGGTSGANVLTF. In DNA form, the CDR3 reads TGTGCCAGTAGTATCGGCGGGGGAACTTCTGGGGCCAACGTCCTGACTTTC. The rearrangement joins TRBV19 to TRBJ2-6, with 7 bases lining up with TRBD2. J was trimmed by 1 base and V by 3 bases; bases with no gene match: 6. CDR1 is LNHDA and CDR2 is SQIVND in the germline V gene (reference sequence). The CDR3 covers 17 residues.